A single sample is the source of the 30 T cell receptor beta chains below, sequenced in a study of blood T cells in healthy people across ages. Primed by a sample-barcoded 5' primer and a J-beta primer mix, a second PCR proceeded for 7 to 11 cycles. A single record per CDR3 protein comes from TCRdb applying MiXCR to the 5' RACE reads. The sample holds hundreds of thousands of distinct CDR3 sequences; roughly 31% are singletons and the top ten take more than 15%. The sample consisted of blood. Receptors were obtained from a woman of 80 years or more in good health.

This clonotype was counted ten times or more. The chain's CDR3 is CAIGQGGRETQYF. The DNA of the CDR3 is TGTGCCATCGGCCAAGGGGGGCGAGAGACCCAGTACTTC. The rearrangement uses TRBV10-3 and TRBJ2-5; either TRBD1 or TRBD2 may supply D (6 bases each). The ends were cut back, 8 bases at V and 4 bases at J, with 14 bases in the middle. Germline CDR1 reads ENHRY; CDR2 reads SYGVKD. The length of the CDR3 is 13 residues.

This clonotype was found once. This is likely a read error, given that the CDR3 carries no conserved phenylalanine or tryptophan at its end. The rearrangement uses TRBV5-1 and TRBJ2-7, with D possibly being TRBD2 (6 bases). Per germline, CDR1 SGHRS and CDR2 YFSETQ. CDR3 length: 14 amino acids. V was cut by 0 bases and J by 2 bases, with 9 bases left in between. The CDR3 sequence is CASSLGLGPYEQYN. As DNA, the CDR3 is TGCGCCAGCAGCTTGGGACTAGGGCCCTACGAGCAGTACAAC.

On this clonotype: This may come from a read error, since a much larger clone is one base off. This rearrangement joins TRBV7-3 to TRBJ2-7; 8 bases fit TRBD2. V was pared by 4 bases and J by 7 bases, with 12 bases of the junction left unmatched. Germline assignment: CDR1 SGHTA and CDR2 FQGTGA. The CDR3 contains 15 residues. CDR3 in amino acids: CASSWTSLPSNEQYF. CDR3 in DNA: TGTGCCAGCAGCTGGACTAGCCTGCCGAGCAATGAGCAGTACTTC. Full variable domain (rest looked up from reference TRBV7-3 and TRBJ2-7): GAGVSQTPSNKVTEKGKYVELRCDPISGHTALYWYRQSLGQGPEFLIYFQGTGAADDSGLPNDRFFAVRPEGSVSTLKIQRTERGDSAVYLCASSWTSLPSNEQYFGPGTRLTVT.

This clonotype was recorded only once. At one end, the junction sequence differs from germline, possibly due to a read error. The V gene is TRBV5-1, the J gene TRBJ2-3; 9 nucleotides align to TRBD2. This CDR3 has 16 amino acids. CDR1 SGHRS and CDR2 YFSETQ come from the germline V gene. The CDR3 DNA is TGCGCCGGCAGCTTGGTGCGCGGGGGGGCCACGGATACGCAGTATTTT. It codes for CAGSLVRGGATDTQYF.

The chain employs TRBV12-3 or TRBV12-4 and TRBJ1-4; maybe TRBD1 (5 bases). V was pared by 8 bases and J by 7 bases, with 17 bases between. The CDR3 length is 14 residues. The CDR3 sequence: CASCTTANSEKLFF. The CDR3 region has the DNA TGTGCCAGCTGTACGACAGCGAATTCTGAAAAACTGTTTTTT.

The chain combines TRBV11-2 with TRBJ2-3; 7 bases match TRBD1. Germline values: CDR1 SGHAT, CDR2 FQNNGV. With V trimmed by 3 bases and J by 2 bases, 5 bases remained unmatched. This CDR3 is built from 15 residues. The CDR3 nucleotides are TGTGCCAGCAGCTTTAGGGGGCAAACCACAGATACGCAGTATTTT. Translated, it gives CASSFRGQTTDTQYF.

The rearrangement uses TRBV30 and TRBJ1-1; 9 nucleotides agree with TRBD1. With 5 bases clipped from V and 4 bases from J, the junction kept 8 bases outside the gene matches. The CDR3 runs to 14 residues. Germline V gene data show CDR1 as GTSNPN and CDR2 as SVGIG (reference sequence). CDR3 loop: CAWFKQGASTEAFF. DNA for the CDR3: TGTGCCTGGTTCAAACAGGGGGCTAGCACTGAAGCTTTCTTT. The variable domain in full, with the rest retrieved from reference TRBV30 and TRBJ1-1, is SQTIHQWPATLVQPVGSPLSLECTVEGTSNPNLYWYRQAAGRGLQLLFYSVGIGQISSEVPQNLSASRPQDRQFILSSKKLLLSDSGFYLCAWFKQGASTEAFFGQGTRLTVV.

This clonotype was seen repeatedly, ten times or more. V is TRBV20-1 and J is TRBJ1-2; tentatively, D is TRBD1 (5 bases). Germline V gene lookup returns CDR1 DFQATT and CDR2 SNEGSKA (reference sequence). This CDR3 spans 17 amino acids. V shed 5 bases and J shed 8 bases, with 30 bases lying between them. CDR3 sequence reads: CSAPLLSTSGFSDGYTF. CDR3 bases: TGCAGTGCTCCCCTCCTGTCGACGTCAGGGTTCTCGGACGGCTACACCTTC.

V and J are TRBV28 and TRBJ1-4; TRBD1 aligns across 10 bases. This CDR3 comprises 13 residues. Germline CDR1 is MDHEN and CDR2 is SYDVKM. V trimming: 9 bases; J trimming: 4 bases; junction bases outside the gene matches: 2. CDR3 bases: TGTGCCAGTCGGACAGGGGGTAATGAAAAACTGTTTTTT. Its translation is CASRTGGNEKLFF.

The gene calls are TRBV12-5 and TRBJ2-7; 7 bases align to TRBD1. Losses at the gene ends were 9 bases for V and 5 bases for J; bases not matched to a gene: 10. Germline V CDR1 and CDR2: LGHNT, FRNRAP. The CDR3 length is 13 residues. CDR3 amino acids: CARSWIGGDEQYF. CDR3 nucleotide sequence: TGTGCTAGGTCGTGGATAGGGGGCGACGAGCAGTACTTC.

A few counts support this clonotype. An end of the junction differs from the germline gene, which may be a read error. The chain carries TRBV12-3 or TRBV12-4 and TRBJ2-3, with 15 bases identical to TRBD2. This CDR3 has 19 amino acids. CDR3 DNA sequence: TGTGCCAGCAGTCCAGTGGGGACTAGCGGGGGGTGGAGCGCAGATGCGCAGTATTTT. This codes for CASSPVGTSGGWSADAQYF.

Concerning this clonotype: With a much larger clone just one base away, this may be a read error. The chain combines TRBV5-4 with TRBJ2-3; D is perhaps TRBD1 (5 bases). The CDR3 is 16 amino acids. Germline V gene sequence: CDR1 SGHNT, CDR2 YYREEE (reference sequence). This CDR3 reads CASSLRHRSSTGTQYF. CDR3 coding DNA: TGTGCCAGCAGCTTGCGCCACCGGTCCAGCACAGGTACGCAGTATTTT.

A note on this clonotype: Possible read error: a much larger clone is one base away. This rearrangement joins TRBV3-1 to TRBJ2-5, with 14 bases identical to TRBD2. The V gene's germline CDR1 is LGHDT and CDR2 YNNKEL (reference sequence). This CDR3 spans 18 amino acids. The trim removed 5 bases at V and 0 bases at J, leaving 8 bases unmatched. CDR3 sequence reads: CASSTRLAGGIYQETQYF. The CDR3 nucleotides read TGTGCCAGCAGCACCAGACTAGCGGGGGGGATTTACCAAGAGACCCAGTACTTC.

This clonotype was seen ten or more times. This chain uses TRBV3-1 with TRBJ2-3, with D perhaps assigned TRBD1 or TRBD2 (5 bases each). Looked up from germline, CDR1 is LGHDT and CDR2 is YNNKEL (reference sequence). The V and J ends lost 3 bases and 5 bases respectively, with 9 bases between them. The CDR3 length is 13 residues. The CDR3 protein is CASSHVGGDTQYF. CDR3 sequence (DNA): TGTGCCAGCAGCCACGTTGGGGGAGATACGCAGTATTTT.

The genes are TRBV29-1 and TRBJ2-1, with D possibly TRBD1 on 5 matching bases. Trimming took 7 bases from V and 3 from J, leaving 10 bases between them. Germline CDR1 reads SQVTM; CDR2 reads ANQGSEA. This CDR3 contains 12 residues. The CDR3 reads CSALRGYNEQFF. CDR3 nucleotides: TGCAGCGCCCTTAGGGGCTACAATGAGCAGTTCTTC.

This clonotype was found a few times. V gene TRBV20-1 combines with J gene TRBJ2-3; 12 bases align to TRBD2. CDR3 length equals 16 residues. Trimming at V came to 3 bases and at J to 5 bases, leaving 9 bases not matched to a gene. CDR1 and CDR2 from the germline V gene are DFQATT and SNEGSKA (reference sequence). The CDR3 DNA sequence: TGCAGTGCTAGGCCACCGACTAGCGGGAGTAGAGATACGCAGTATTTT. It specifies CSARPPTSGSRDTQYF.

The rearrangement links TRBV18 to TRBJ1-2; D ambiguous. This CDR3 region has 17 residues. Germline CDR1 is KGHSH and CDR2 is LQKENI. V dropped 1 base and J dropped 0 bases, with 15 bases sitting between them. CDR3 bases: TGTGCCAGCTCACCACGATCCGGGAAGGGAGCTAACTATGGCTACACCTTC. Translating it yields CASSPRSGKGANYGYTF.

This clonotype appeared many times. This chain links TRBV10-3 with TRBJ2-7, with a weak D call TRBD1 (5 bases). V lost 6 bases to trimming and J lost 2 bases, with 8 bases between them. The germline CDR1 and CDR2 sequences are ENHRY and SYGVKD. The CDR3 spans 12 residues. CDR3 region: CAIRTVAYEQYF. CDR3 bases: TGTGCCATCAGGACAGTAGCCTACGAGCAGTACTTC.

This clonotype turned up a few times. The chain employs TRBV6-5 and TRBJ2-5; 8 nucleotides line up with TRBD1. Germline CDR1 and CDR2: MNHEY and SVGAGI. This CDR3 comprises 15 residues. V gave up 5 bases and J gave up 2 bases; unmatched junction bases: 7. CDR3 sequence reads: CASSDTGTGQETQYF. DNA for the CDR3: TGTGCCAGCAGTGATACCGGGACAGGTCAAGAGACCCAGTACTTC.

The CDR3 DNA reads TGTGCCAGCTCACCAGTTAAATACCATGAGCAGTTCTTC. Translation gives CASSPVKYHEQFF. The V and J genes are TRBV11-2 and TRBJ2-1; D gene uncertain. CDR1 and CDR2 (germline): SGHAT, FQNNGV. V lost 8 bases to trimming and J lost 8 bases, with 16 bases between them. The CDR3 spans 13 residues.

This clonotype was counted many times. J is TRBJ2-5 and V is TRBV18; no reliable D call. V lost 8 bases and J 1 base, leaving 11 bases between the germline ends. Germline CDR1 and CDR2: KGHSH and LQKENI. This CDR3 contains 13 residues. DNA for the CDR3: TGTGCCAGCACCCTCGCTACCCAAGAGACCCAGTACTTC. Protein product: CASTLATQETQYF.

About this clonotype: A single base separates this from a much larger clone, so it may be a read error. The chain links TRBV5-4 to TRBJ2-1; D not certain. The J call may not be correct, given that the DNA end is closer to TRBJ2-7. The CDR3 length is 12 residues. The V gene's germline CDR1 is SGHNT and CDR2 YYREEE (reference sequence). As DNA, the CDR3 is TGTGCCAGCAGCTTGCGCTACAATGAGCAGTACTTC. This sequence encodes CASSLRYNEQYF.

The chain recombines TRBV20-1 with TRBJ2-7; 10 bases align to TRBD1. The closer fit of TRBJ2-5 to the DNA end suggests the J call may be wrong. The V gene's germline CDR1 is DFQATT and CDR2 SNEGSKA (reference sequence). The CDR3 length is 15 residues. For the CDR3, the DNA is TGCAGTGCTAGTGACAGGGGGCGCCCTAAAGAGACCCAGTACTTC. Amino acid sequence: CSASDRGRPKETQYF.

This clonotype showed up many times. This chain links TRBV20-1 with TRBJ1-2; D unresolved. V lost 7 bases to trimming and J lost 4 bases, with 1 base between them. CDR1 DFQATT and CDR2 SNEGSKA come from the germline V gene (reference sequence). The CDR3 contains 8 residues. This CDR3 reads CSVYGYTF. The CDR3 DNA reads as TGCAGTGTCTATGGCTACACCTTC.

This clonotype was counted between two and nine times. This sequence may be a read error, since a much larger clone differs from it by one base. The chain is built from TRBV9 and TRBJ2-3, with a possible D match to TRBD2 (6 bases). Germline loops: CDR1 SGDLS, CDR2 YYNGEE. The CDR3 spans 15 residues. As DNA, the CDR3 is TGTACCAGCAGCGAGAGACGGGACTCCGCAGATACGCAGTATTTT. Translating gives CTSSERRDSADTQYF.

The chain has TRBV11-2 and TRBJ1-6, with 8 bases that match TRBD1. There are 14 residues in the CDR3. Germline V gene lookup returns CDR1 SGHAT and CDR2 FQNNGV. The ends lost 2 bases at V and 9 bases at J; junction bases unmatched: 3. CDR3 bases: TGTGCCAGCAGCTTAAGGACAGGGTTTTCACCCCTCCACTTT. It yields the protein CASSLRTGFSPLHF.

The CDR3 here is CASSIDLTEANVLTF. CDR3 sequence (DNA): TGTGCCAGTAGTATAGATCTCACGGAGGCCAACGTCCTGACTTTC. V and J are TRBV19 and TRBJ2-6, with D unclear. The CDR3 consists of 15 residues. Germline CDR1 LNHDA, CDR2 SQIVND (reference sequence). Between the trimmed V and J ends, which lost 0 bases and 6 bases, there was a span of 9 bases.

This clonotype was recorded at least ten times. A much more abundant neighbour one base away suggests this may be a read error. The chain combines TRBV27 with TRBJ2-7, with D perhaps TRBD1 (6 bases). V was clipped by 7 bases and J by 2 bases, with 15 bases between them. The CDR3 runs to 14 residues. The V gene's germline CDR1 is MNHEY and CDR2 SMNVEV (reference sequence). The CDR3 reads CASKRGSLAYEQYF. The CDR3 DNA reads TGTGCCAGCAAGAGGGGGTCCCTGGCCTACGAGCAGTACTTC.

This clonotype was picked up many times. V is TRBV7-9 and J is TRBJ2-1, with TRBD2 matching 14 bases. The CDR3 has 17 residues. Germline V gene data show CDR1 as SEHNR and CDR2 as FQNEAQ (reference sequence). Trimming removed 5 bases from V and 8 bases from J; junction bases left unmatched: 11. This CDR3 reads CASSRDLGTSGGHEQFF. CDR3 nucleotide sequence: TGTGCCAGCAGCCGAGACTTAGGGACTAGCGGGGGCCATGAGCAGTTCTTC.

This sequence joins TRBV6-2 or TRBV6-3 and TRBJ2-1, with D possibly matching TRBD2 (5 bases). Germline V gene data show CDR1 as MNHEY and CDR2 as SVGEGT. The CDR3 length is 16 residues. V was pared by 3 bases and J by 5 bases, with 17 bases between. The CDR3 loop is CASSYWKGGLNNEQFF. CDR3 in DNA: TGTGCCAGCAGTTATTGGAAGGGTGGACTGAACAATGAGCAGTTCTTC.